The 4 T cell receptor beta chains below come from one sample, sequenced in a study of blood T cell repertoires in COVID-19. Libraries were prepared by immunoSEQ multiplex PCR; TCRdb keeps only in-frame clonotypes and omits some of them. This table holds roughly 150,000 clones, roughly 84% found once. Sample: PBMCs or T cells enriched from blood (not recorded which). These receptors came from a woman in her fifties or sixties who had recovered from COVID-19.

Here the CDR3 reads CASSRGADRTYEQYF. CDR3 in DNA: TGTGCCAGCAGCCGTGGGGCCGACAGGACCTACGAGCAGTACTTC. The chain has TRBV14 and TRBJ2-7; a possible D gene is TRBD1 (6 bases). The CDR3 is 15 amino acids. In germline, CDR1 is SGHDN, CDR2 FVKESK. V lost 4 bases and J 2 bases, leaving 15 bases between the germline ends.

Remarks on this clone: Compared with germline, one end of the junction differs, possibly owing to a read error. The chain has TRBV7-9 and TRBJ1-1; D call uncertain. This CDR3 spans 12 amino acids. The germline V gene encodes CDR1 SEHNR and CDR2 FQNEAQ (reference sequence). The CDR3 is CGSAGINTEAFF. DNA of the CDR3: TGTGGCAGCGCAGGAATAAACACTGAAGCTTTCTTT.

The chain has TRBV27 and TRBJ2-5; unclear D gene. The CDR3 sequence is 13 residues long. From germline, CDR1 is MNHEY and CDR2 SMNVEV (reference sequence). Trimming took off 4 bases at V and 3 bases at J, with 9 bases between the two ends. The CDR3 here is CASSWNGEETQYF. The CDR3 DNA sequence: TGTGCCAGCAGTTGGAACGGAGAAGAGACCCAGTACTTC.

This clone showed up just once. The chain is built from TRBV7-8 and TRBJ2-3; the D gene is possibly TRBD2 (5 bases). The CDR3 totals 15 residues. V was clipped by 5 bases and J by 2 bases, with 14 bases between them. In germline, CDR1 is SGHVS, CDR2 FQNEAQ. The CDR3 loop is CASSITGMSTDTQYF. CDR3 DNA sequence: TGTGCCAGCAGCATAACCGGGATGTCCACAGATACGCAGTATTTT.